This T cell receptor beta chain is drawn from a study of blood T cells in healthy people across ages. Study-wide findings and caveats: The recorded TCR beta diversity per million T cells decreased in a roughly linear manner with age.

Using a J-beta primer mix together with a sample-barcoded 5' primer, a second PCR was run for roughly 7 to 12 cycles. TCRdb reprocessed the 5' RACE reads via MiXCR and lists one record per CDR3 protein. This table holds about 570,000 distinct CDR3 sequences, about 28% found once. A note on this clonotype: Its antigen is currently unknown.

CDR3 length equals 15 residues. The germline gives CDR1 DFQATT, CDR2 SNEGSKA (reference sequence). V shed 5 bases and J 1 base; nucleotides not matched to a gene: 5. Isolation of PBMCs gave at least 6 million cells per sample. These data also featured in a second study, about T cells of mothers and their children. That investigation notes: Reads recorded for TCR beta CDR3 numbered over 9 million per mother and about 3 million per child. Biologically related mothers and children overlapped slightly more than unrelated pairs, a non-significant difference.

The receptor comes from a boy aged 2 to 9 in good health. Source material: blood. The chain recombines TRBV20-1 with TRBJ2-7, with 13 bases matching TRBD2. The CDR3 sequence is CSADRGLAGSYEQYF. The CDR3, as DNA: TGCAGTGCTGATAGGGGACTAGCGGGGTCCTACGAGCAGTACTTC.